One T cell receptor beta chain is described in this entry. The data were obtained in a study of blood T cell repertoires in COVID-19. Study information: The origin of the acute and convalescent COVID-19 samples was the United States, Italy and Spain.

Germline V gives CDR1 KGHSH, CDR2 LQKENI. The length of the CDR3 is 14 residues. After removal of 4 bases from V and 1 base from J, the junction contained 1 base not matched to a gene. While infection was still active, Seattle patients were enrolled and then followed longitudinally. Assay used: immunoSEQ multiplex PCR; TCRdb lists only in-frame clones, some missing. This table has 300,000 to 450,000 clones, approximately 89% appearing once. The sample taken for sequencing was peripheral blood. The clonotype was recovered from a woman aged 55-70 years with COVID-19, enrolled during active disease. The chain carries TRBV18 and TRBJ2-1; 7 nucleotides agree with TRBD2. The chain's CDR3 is CASSRGGSYNEQFF. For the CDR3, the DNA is TGTGCCAGCTCACGGGGGGGTTCCTACAATGAGCAGTTCTTC.